The clone carrying this TCR beta chain was detected only a few times. No antigen is known for it. TCR beta CDR3 regions were amplified from RNA. HTBI primers drove first-round RT-PCR of the TCR CDR3. TCRdb redid the calling of the multiplex PCR reads with MiXCR, one entry per CDR3 protein. In the table there are about 96,000 distinct CDR3 sequences, around 52% of which are singletons. These data originate in a study of T cells in Graves' hyperthyroidism and ophthalmopathy. Overall study findings and caveats: The model made its ophthalmopathy prediction, and onset followed a median approximately six months later. Separating ophthalmopathy from stable hyperthyroidism was achieved by a 13 V-J model.

PBMCs were derived from around 10 ml fresh peripheral blood. Germline CDR1 is ENHRY and CDR2 is SYGVKD. Germline trimming cut 5 bases from V and 3 bases from J; bases unmatched to any gene: 15. This CDR3 has 18 amino acids. Material for sequencing was blood. This chain joins TRBV10-3 and TRBJ1-4; 7 positions match TRBD1. The source is a woman between 40 and 55 years old with Graves' hyperthyroidism. DNA for the CDR3: TGTGCCATCAGTCCTGGCGGGGACAGACCCGGGGCTAATGAAAAACTGTTTTTT. Translating gives CAISPGGDRPGANEKLFF.